The source of this T cell receptor beta chain is a study of T cells in Graves' hyperthyroidism and ophthalmopathy. Amplification targeted TCR beta CDR3 regions from RNA transcripts. The HTBI primer set drove a first-round RT-PCR of the TCR CDR3. TCRdb independently ran MiXCR on the multiplex PCR reads; one entry per CDR3 protein. The sample lists about 500,000 distinct CDR3 sequences; around 14% were seen once. Trimming took 8 bases from V and 3 from J, leaving 11 bases between them. The length of the CDR3 is 13 residues. Germline CDR1 reads SNHLY; CDR2 reads FYNNEI. Many counts were recorded for this clonotype.

The V gene is TRBV2, the J gene TRBJ1-5; unclear D gene. The receptor was isolated from a woman between 18 and 29 years old with Graves' hyperthyroidism. What was sequenced was blood. The CDR3 DNA is TGTGCCAGCGGGTTGGACCTCAATCAGCCCCAGCATTTT. Residues: CASGLDLNQPQHF.